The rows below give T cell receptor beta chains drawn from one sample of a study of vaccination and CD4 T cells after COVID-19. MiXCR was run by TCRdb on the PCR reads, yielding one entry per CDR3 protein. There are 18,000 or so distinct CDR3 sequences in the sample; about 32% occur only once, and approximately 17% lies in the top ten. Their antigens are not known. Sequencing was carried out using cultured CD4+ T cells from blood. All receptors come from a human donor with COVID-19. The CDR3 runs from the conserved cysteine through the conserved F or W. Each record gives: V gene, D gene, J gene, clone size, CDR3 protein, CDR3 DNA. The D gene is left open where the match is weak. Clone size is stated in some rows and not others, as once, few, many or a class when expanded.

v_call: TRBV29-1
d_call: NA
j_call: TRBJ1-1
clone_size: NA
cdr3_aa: CSVEEGGPGTEAFF
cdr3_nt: TGCAGCGTTGAAGAGGGCGGGCCGGGGACTGAAGCTTTCTTT

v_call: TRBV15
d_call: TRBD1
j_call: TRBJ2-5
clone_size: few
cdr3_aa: CATSRVRGKAAGETQYF
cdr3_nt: TGTGCCACCAGCAGAGTCAGGGGGAAGGCCGCCGGAGAGACCCAGTACTTC

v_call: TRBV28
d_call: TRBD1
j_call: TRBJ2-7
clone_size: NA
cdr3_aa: CASSLGTGGKYYEQYF
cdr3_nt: TGTGCCAGCAGTCTTGGGACAGGGGGCAAGTACTACGAGCAGTACTTC

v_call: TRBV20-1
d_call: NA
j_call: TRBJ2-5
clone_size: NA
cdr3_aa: CSALWGSAKETQYF
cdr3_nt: TGCAGTGCTTTATGGGGCTCCGCTAAAGAGACCCAGTACTTC

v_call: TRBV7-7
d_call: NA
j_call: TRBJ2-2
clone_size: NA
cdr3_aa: CASSFRGGELFF
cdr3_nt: TGTGCTAGCAGCTTTCGGGGCGGGGAGCTGTTTTTT

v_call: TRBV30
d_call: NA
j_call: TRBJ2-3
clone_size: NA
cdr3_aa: CAWDLNAGTDTQYF
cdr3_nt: TGTGCCTGGGACCTAAACGCAGGCACAGATACGCAGTATTTT

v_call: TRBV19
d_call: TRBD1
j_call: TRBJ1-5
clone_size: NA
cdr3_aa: CASAHRQGGQPQHF
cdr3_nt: TGTGCCAGTGCCCACCGACAGGGAGGCCAGCCCCAGCATTTT

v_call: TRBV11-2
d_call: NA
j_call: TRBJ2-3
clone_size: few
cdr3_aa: CASSLGQSTDTQYF
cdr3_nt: TGTGCCAGCAGCTTAGGGCAAAGCACAGATACGCAGTATTTT

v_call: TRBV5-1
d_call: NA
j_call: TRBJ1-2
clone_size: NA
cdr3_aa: CASSFQSNYGYTF
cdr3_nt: TGCGCCAGCAGCTTTCAGTCTAACTATGGCTACACCTTC

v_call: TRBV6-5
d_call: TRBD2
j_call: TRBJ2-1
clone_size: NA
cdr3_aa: CASSLAGENNEQFF
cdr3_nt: TGTGCCAGCAGTTTAGCGGGGGAAAACAATGAGCAGTTCTTC

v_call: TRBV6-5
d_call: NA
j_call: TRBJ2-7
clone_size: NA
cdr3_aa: CASSYGPGPDSYEQYF
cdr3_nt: TGTGCCAGCAGTTACGGGCCGGGCCCGGACTCCTACGAGCAGTACTTC

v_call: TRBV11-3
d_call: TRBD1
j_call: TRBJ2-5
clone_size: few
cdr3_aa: CASSLTTGFGETQYF
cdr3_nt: TGTGCCAGCAGCTTGACGACAGGGTTCGGGGAGACCCAGTACTTC

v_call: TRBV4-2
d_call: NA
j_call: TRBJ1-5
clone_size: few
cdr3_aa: CASSQEWGNQPQHF
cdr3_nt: TGTGCCAGCAGCCAAGAGTGGGGGAATCAGCCCCAGCATTTT

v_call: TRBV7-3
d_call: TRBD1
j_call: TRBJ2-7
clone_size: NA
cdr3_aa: CASSYTGESYEQYF
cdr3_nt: TGTGCCAGCAGCTACACAGGGGAATCCTACGAGCAGTACTTC

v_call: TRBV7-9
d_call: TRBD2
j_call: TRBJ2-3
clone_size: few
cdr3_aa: CASSRILAGDRTDTQYF
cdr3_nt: TGTGCCAGCAGCCGCATTTTAGCGGGAGACCGCACAGATACGCAGTATTTT

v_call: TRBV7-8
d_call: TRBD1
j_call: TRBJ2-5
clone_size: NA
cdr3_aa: CASSGDRVGETQYF
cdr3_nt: TGTGCCAGCAGCGGGGACAGGGTGGGGGAGACCCAGTACTTC

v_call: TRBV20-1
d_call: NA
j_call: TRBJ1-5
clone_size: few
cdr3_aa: CSATGDRSNQPQHF
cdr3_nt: TGCAGTGCTACAGGGGACCGAAGCAATCAGCCCCAGCATTTT

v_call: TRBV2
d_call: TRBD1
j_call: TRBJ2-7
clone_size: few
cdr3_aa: CASSAGQGGRYEQYF
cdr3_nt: TGTGCCAGCAGTGCTGGACAGGGTGGTAGGTACGAGCAGTACTTC

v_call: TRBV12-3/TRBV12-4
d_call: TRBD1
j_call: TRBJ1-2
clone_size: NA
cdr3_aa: CASRATGAGRDGYTF
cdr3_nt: TGTGCCAGCAGGGCTACAGGGGCGGGACGGGATGGCTACACCTTC

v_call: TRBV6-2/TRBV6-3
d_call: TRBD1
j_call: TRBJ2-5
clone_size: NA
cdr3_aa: CASRLDRGRGETQYF
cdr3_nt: TGTGCCAGCAGATTGGACAGGGGGCGCGGAGAGACCCAGTACTTC

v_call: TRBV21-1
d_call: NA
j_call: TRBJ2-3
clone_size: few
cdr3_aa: CASSKVTGGWGTDTQYF
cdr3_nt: TGTGCCAGCAGCAAAGTAACGGGAGGATGGGGCACAGATACGCAGTATTTT

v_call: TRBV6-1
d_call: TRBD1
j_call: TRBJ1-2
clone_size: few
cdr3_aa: CASARRAGGLSYGYTF
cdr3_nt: TGTGCCAGCGCGCGACGAGCAGGGGGTTTAAGCTATGGCTACACCTTC

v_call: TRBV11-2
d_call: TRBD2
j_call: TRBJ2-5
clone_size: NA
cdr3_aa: CASSISGGREETQYF
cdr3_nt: TGTGCCAGCAGCATTAGCGGGGGGCGGGAGGAGACCCAGTACTTC

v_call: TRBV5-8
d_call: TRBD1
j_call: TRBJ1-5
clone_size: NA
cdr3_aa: CASSSGQGNQPQHF
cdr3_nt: TGTGCCAGCAGCTCCGGACAGGGCAATCAGCCCCAGCATTTT

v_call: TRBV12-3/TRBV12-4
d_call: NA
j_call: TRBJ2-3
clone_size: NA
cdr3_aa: CASSLVSGRRTDTQYF
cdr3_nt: TGTGCCAGCAGTTTAGTTTCAGGGAGGAGGACAGATACGCAGTATTTT

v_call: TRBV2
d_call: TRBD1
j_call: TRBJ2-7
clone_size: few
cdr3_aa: CASGGGTGNYEQYF
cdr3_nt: TGTGCCAGCGGGGGCGGGACAGGGAACTACGAGCAGTACTTC

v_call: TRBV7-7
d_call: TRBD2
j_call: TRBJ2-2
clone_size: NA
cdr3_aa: CASSSTSNTGELFF
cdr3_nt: TGTGCTAGCAGCTCGACTAGCAACACCGGGGAGCTGTTTTTT

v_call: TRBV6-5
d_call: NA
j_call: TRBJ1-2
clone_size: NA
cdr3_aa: CASSYRRGEGYTF
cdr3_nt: TGTGCCAGCAGTTACCGCCGGGGCGAAGGCTACACCTTC

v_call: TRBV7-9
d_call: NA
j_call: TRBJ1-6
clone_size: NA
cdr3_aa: CASSSFRQSNSPLHF
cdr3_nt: TGTGCCAGCAGCTCCTTTCGGCAGAGTAATTCACCCCTCCACTTT

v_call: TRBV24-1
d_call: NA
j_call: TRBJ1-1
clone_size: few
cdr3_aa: CATIRDIEVNTEAFF
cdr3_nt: TGTGCCACCATCAGGGACATTGAGGTGAACACTGAAGCTTTCTTT

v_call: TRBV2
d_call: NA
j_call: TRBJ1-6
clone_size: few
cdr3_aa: CASNLRGKRDNSPLHF
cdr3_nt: TGTGCCAGCAACCTCCGGGGGAAAAGGGATAATTCACCCCTCCACTTT

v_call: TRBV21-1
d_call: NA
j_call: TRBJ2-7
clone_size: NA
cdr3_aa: CASIYEASAAYEQYF
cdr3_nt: TGTGCCAGCATCTATGAGGCTTCGGCGGCATACGAGCAGTACTTC

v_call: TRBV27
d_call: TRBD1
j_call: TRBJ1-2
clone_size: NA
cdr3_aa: CAGPRTGRNYGYTF
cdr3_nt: TGTGCCGGCCCCCGGACAGGGCGAAACTATGGCTACACCTTC

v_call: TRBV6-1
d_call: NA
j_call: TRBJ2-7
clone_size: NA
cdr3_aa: CASCRGRAGEQYF
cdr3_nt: TGTGCCAGTTGCAGGGGCCGCGCAGGCGAGCAGTACTTC

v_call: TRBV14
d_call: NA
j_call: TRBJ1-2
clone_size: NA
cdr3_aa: CASSQDSTGYGYTF
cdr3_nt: TGTGCCAGCAGCCAAGATAGTACCGGCTATGGCTACACCTTC

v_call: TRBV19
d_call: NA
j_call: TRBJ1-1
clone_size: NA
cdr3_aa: CASSSGVAGNTEAFF
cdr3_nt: TGTGCCAGTAGTTCAGGGGTCGCGGGGAACACTGAAGCTTTCTTT

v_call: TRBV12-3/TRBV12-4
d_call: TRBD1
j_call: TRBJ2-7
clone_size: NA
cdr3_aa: CASSPGQGTDEQYF
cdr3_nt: TGTGCCAGCAGCCCGGGACAGGGAACCGACGAGCAGTACTTC

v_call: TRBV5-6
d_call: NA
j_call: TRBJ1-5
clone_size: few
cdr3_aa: CASSLNMNQPQHF
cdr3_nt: TGTGCCAGCAGCCTGAATATGAATCAGCCCCAGCATTTT

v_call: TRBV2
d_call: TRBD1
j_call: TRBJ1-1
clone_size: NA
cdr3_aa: CASTPQGGMNTEAFF
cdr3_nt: TGTGCCAGCACCCCTCAAGGGGGCATGAACACTGAAGCTTTCTTT

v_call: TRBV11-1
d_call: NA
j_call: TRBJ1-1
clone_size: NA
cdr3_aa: CASSLGGTRNTEAFF
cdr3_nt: TGTGCCAGCAGCTTAGGAGGGACACGGAACACTGAAGCTTTCTTT

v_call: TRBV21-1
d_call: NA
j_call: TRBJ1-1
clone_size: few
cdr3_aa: CASSKPLVWEVSTEAFF
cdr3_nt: TGTGCCAGCAGCAAACCGCTGGTGTGGGAGGTGAGCACTGAAGCTTTCTTT

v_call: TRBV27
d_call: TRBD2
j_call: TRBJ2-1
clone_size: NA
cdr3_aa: CASSSTSGGGNEQFF
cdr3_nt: TGTGCCAGCAGTAGCACTAGCGGGGGGGGCAATGAGCAGTTCTTC

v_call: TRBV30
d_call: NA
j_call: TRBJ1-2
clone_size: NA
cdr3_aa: CAWGGNSYGYTF
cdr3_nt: TGTGCCTGGGGAGGGAATAGCTATGGCTACACCTTC

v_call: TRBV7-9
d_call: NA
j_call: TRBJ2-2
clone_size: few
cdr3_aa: CASSFGGGIGGELFF
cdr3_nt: TGTGCCAGCAGCTTCGGAGGGGGGATTGGCGGGGAGCTGTTTTTT

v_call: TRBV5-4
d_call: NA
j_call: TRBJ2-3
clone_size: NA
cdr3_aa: CAVSGEWSTDTQYF
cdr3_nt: TGTGCCGTATCCGGCGAGTGGAGCACAGATACGCAGTATTTT

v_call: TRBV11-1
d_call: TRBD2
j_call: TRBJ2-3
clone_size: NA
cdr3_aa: CASSLRLGTSGGGPTDTQYF
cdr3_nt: TGTGCCAGCAGCCTCCGACTAGGGACTAGCGGGGGAGGCCCCACAGATACGCAGTATTTT

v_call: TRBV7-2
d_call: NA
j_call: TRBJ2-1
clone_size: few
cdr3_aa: CASSLSEGGYNEQFF
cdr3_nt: TGTGCCAGCAGCTTAAGTGAGGGGGGTTACAATGAGCAGTTCTTC

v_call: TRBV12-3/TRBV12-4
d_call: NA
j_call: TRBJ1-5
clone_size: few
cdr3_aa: CASSWAGLSNQPQHF
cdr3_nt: TGTGCCAGCAGTTGGGCAGGGCTGAGCAATCAGCCCCAGCATTTT

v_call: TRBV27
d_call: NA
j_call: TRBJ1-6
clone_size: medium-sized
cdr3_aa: CASRLALDLGARNSPLHF
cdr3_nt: TGTGCCAGCAGGCTAGCTCTCGACCTCGGGGCCAGGAATTCACCCCTCCACTTT

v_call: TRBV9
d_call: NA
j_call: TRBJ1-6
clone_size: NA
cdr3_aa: CASSVGRVHSPLHF
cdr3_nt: TGTGCCAGCAGCGTAGGAAGGGTACATTCACCCCTCCACTTT

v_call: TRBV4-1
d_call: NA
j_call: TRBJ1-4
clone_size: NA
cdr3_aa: CASSQRTATNEKLFF
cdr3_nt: TGCGCCAGCAGCCAGAGGACCGCCACTAATGAAAAACTGTTTTTT

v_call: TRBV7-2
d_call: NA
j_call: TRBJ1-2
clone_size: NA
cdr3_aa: CASSFQGMDYGYTF
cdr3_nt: TGTGCCAGCAGCTTCCAGGGGATGGACTATGGCTACACCTTC

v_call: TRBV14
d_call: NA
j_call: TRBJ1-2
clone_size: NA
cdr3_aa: CASSQDLGSGGYTF
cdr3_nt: TGTGCCAGCAGCCAAGATCTAGGGAGCGGTGGCTACACCTTC